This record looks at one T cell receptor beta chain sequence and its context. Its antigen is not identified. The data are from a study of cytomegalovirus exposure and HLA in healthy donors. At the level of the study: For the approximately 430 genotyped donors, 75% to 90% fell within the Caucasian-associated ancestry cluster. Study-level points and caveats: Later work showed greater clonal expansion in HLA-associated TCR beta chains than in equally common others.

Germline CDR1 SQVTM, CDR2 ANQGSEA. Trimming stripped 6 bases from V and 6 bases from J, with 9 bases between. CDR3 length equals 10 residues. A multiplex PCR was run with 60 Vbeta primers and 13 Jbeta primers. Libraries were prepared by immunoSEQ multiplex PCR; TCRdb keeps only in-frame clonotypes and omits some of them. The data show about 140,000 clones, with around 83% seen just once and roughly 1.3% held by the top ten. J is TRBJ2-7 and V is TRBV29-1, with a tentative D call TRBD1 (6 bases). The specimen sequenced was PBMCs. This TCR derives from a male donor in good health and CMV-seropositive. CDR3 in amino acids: CSVAGVEQYF. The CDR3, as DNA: TGCAGCGTAGCAGGGGTCGAGCAGTACTTC.